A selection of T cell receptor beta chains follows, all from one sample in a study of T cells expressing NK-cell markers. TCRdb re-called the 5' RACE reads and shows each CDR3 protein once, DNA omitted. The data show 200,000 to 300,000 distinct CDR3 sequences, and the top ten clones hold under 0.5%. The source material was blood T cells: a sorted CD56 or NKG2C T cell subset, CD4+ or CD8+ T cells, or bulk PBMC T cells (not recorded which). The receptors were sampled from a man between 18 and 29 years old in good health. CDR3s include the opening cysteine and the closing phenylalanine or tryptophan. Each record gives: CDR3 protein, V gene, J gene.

CDR3 protein: CASSLGSGYPGNTIYF; V gene: TRBV7-6; J gene: TRBJ1-3
CDR3 protein: CASPGCCVFQETQYF; V gene: TRBV21-1; J gene: TRBJ2-5
CDR3 protein: CASSRRFYEQYF; V gene: TRBV6-2/TRBV6-3; J gene: TRBJ2-7
CDR3 protein: CASSLGAGLGNEQFF; V gene: TRBV5-1; J gene: TRBJ2-1
CDR3 protein: CASSADGGVGQPQHF; V gene: TRBV12-3/TRBV12-4; J gene: TRBJ1-5
CDR3 protein: CASILNTGYGYTF; V gene: TRBV28; J gene: TRBJ1-2
CDR3 protein: CASSLDREGTEAFF; V gene: TRBV5-1; J gene: TRBJ1-1
CDR3 protein: CSALAVPGNTGELFF; V gene: TRBV29-1; J gene: TRBJ2-2
CDR3 protein: CASSRTGGPTNEKLFF; V gene: TRBV6-1; J gene: TRBJ1-4
CDR3 protein: CSVEGGRGGTEAFF; V gene: TRBV29-1; J gene: TRBJ1-1
CDR3 protein: CASSYSEVSNTEAFF; V gene: TRBV6-5; J gene: TRBJ1-1
CDR3 protein: CATSPPGQGWNTEAFF; V gene: TRBV15; J gene: TRBJ1-1
CDR3 protein: CASSSTTGQGFYEQYF; V gene: TRBV7-2; J gene: TRBJ2-7
CDR3 protein: CASSSGNTEAFF; V gene: TRBV6-5; J gene: TRBJ1-1
CDR3 protein: CASSYVRRTEAFF; V gene: TRBV27; J gene: TRBJ1-1
CDR3 protein: CASSSFGARRYF; V gene: TRBV12-3/TRBV12-4; J gene: TRBJ2-3
CDR3 protein: CSARVIREAFF; V gene: TRBV20-1; J gene: TRBJ1-1
CDR3 protein: CSATRPRRSNDEQFF; V gene: TRBV20-1; J gene: TRBJ2-1
CDR3 protein: CSASRASYNEQFF; V gene: TRBV20-1; J gene: TRBJ2-1
CDR3 protein: CASSRSGTQSYNEQFF; V gene: TRBV12-3/TRBV12-4; J gene: TRBJ2-1
CDR3 protein: CSARGPRVRETQYF; V gene: TRBV20-1; J gene: TRBJ2-5
CDR3 protein: CASSRDSDYEQYF; V gene: TRBV5-1; J gene: TRBJ2-7
CDR3 protein: CASSLRSGARDTQYF; V gene: TRBV12-3/TRBV12-4; J gene: TRBJ2-3
CDR3 protein: CAWSPRVVEQYF; V gene: TRBV30; J gene: TRBJ2-7
CDR3 protein: CSVGGTIRVGELFF; V gene: TRBV29-1; J gene: TRBJ2-2
CDR3 protein: CASSSQTGSYGYTF; V gene: TRBV7-2; J gene: TRBJ1-2
CDR3 protein: CSARSPSPGFEPQHF; V gene: TRBV20-1; J gene: TRBJ1-5
CDR3 protein: CAISVPTRSPAAGYTF; V gene: TRBV10-3; J gene: TRBJ1-2